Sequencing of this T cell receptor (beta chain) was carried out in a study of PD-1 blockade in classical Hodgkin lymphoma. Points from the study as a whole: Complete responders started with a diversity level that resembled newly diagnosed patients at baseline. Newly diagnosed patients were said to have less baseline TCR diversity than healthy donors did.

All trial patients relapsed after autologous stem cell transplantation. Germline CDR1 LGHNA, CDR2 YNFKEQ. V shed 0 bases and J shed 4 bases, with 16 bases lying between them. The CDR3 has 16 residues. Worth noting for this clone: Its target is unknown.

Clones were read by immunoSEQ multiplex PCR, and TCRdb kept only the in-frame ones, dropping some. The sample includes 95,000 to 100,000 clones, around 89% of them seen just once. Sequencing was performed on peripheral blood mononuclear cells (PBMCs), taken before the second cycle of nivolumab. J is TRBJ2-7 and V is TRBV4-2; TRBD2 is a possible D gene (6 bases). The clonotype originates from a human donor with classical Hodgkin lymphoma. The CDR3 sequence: CASSQDSRRGEYEQYF. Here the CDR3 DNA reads TGTGCCAGCAGCCAAGATTCCCGGCGGGGTGAGTACGAGCAGTACTTC.